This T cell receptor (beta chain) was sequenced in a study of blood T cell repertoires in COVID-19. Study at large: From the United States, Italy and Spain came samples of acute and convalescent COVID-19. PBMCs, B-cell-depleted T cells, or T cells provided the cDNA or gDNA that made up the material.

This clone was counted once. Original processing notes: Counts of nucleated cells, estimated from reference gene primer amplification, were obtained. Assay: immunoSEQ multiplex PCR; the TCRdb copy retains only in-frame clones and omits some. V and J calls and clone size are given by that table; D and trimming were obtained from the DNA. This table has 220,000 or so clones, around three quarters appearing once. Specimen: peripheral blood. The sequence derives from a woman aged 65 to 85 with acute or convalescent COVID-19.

The CDR3 bases are TGTGCCAGCAGCTTTAGGGACAGGGGGCTTCGGAACACTGAAGCTTTCTTT. As protein: CASSFRDRGLRNTEAFF. V is TRBV5-6 and J is TRBJ1-1; 12 bases align to TRBD1. Germline CDR1 and CDR2: SGHDT and YYEEEE. This CDR3 is 17 amino acids long. Trimming cost V 2 bases and J 1 base; bases outside gene matches: 6. The full variable domain, in which reference TRBV5-6 and TRBJ1-1 provide the parts outside the CDR3, is DAGVTQSPTHLIKTRGQQVTLRCSPKSGHDTVSWYQQALGQGPQFIFQYYEEEERQRGNFPDRFSGHQFPNYSSELNVNALLLGDSALYLCASSFRDRGLRNTEAFFGQGTRLTVV.